These T cell receptor beta chains were read from a single sample in a study of vaccination and CD4 T cells after COVID-19. Each CDR3 protein gets one entry after TCRdb re-called the PCR reads with MiXCR. The sample has under 15,000 distinct CDR3 sequences, under 55% seen once. Their specific antigens are unknown. Sequences were derived from CD4+ T cells from blood, cultured in vitro, sampled after SARS-CoV-2 vaccination. All receptors derive from a human donor who had recovered from COVID-19. The CDR3 runs from the conserved cysteine through the conserved F or W.

V gene,CDR3 protein
TRBV5-1,CASSLGPVGLDEQYF
TRBV19,CASSIGGVGTGELFF
TRBV5-4,CASSLGRKQYF
TRBV20-1,CSAPWTGGINQPQHF
TRBV11-3,CASSQGQGSNIQYF
TRBV7-9,CASSLDMNTEAFF
TRBV6-1,CASSPRVDEQFF
TRBV12-3/TRBV12-4,CASTLSPFTDTQYF
TRBV2,CASSEEAGAGTDTQYF
TRBV20-1,CSATSGTSGYNEQFF
TRBV20-1,CSVDNSGSYNEQFF
TRBV20-1,CSAWGAGETQYF
TRBV28,CASGGGGAYEQYF
TRBV25-1,CASSDPTKTNSPLHF
TRBV6-1,CASSEWSKGSSYNSPLHF
TRBV20-1,CSANRQVQFNEQFF
TRBV21-1,CASSLQGVRKENTEAFF
TRBV10-3,CAISASDTQYF
TRBV20-1,CSAAGTGEAEAFF
TRBV29-1,CSVTWGGYRTEAFF
TRBV5-1,CASTIGTFSYNEQFF
TRBV7-9,CASSLRTATSVNMEQFF
TRBV25-1,CASSGYYNEQFF